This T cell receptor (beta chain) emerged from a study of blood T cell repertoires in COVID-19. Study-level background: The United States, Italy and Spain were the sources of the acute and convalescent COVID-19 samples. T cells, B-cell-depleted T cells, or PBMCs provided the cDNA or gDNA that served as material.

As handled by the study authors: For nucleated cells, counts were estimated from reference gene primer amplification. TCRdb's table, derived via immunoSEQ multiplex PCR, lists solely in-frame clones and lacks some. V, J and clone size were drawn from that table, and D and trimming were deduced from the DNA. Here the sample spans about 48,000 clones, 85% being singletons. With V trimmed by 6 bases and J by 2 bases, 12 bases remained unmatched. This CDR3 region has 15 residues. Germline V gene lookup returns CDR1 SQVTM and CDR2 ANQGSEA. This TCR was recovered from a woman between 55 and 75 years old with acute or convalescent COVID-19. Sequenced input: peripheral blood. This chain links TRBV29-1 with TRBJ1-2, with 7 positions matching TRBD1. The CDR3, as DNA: TGCAGCGTGAAGCCCCTAGGGGGCAACAACTATGGCTACACCTTC. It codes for CSVKPLGGNNYGYTF.